This T cell receptor beta chain was observed in a study of OX40 agonist ivuxolimab in advanced cancers. Broader study findings: The work left the antigen specificity of expanded peripheral T cells undetermined.

As regards this clone: The antigen remains undetermined.

Per the germline V gene, CDR1 is LNHDA and CDR2 is SQIVND (reference sequence). The V end lost 6 bases, the J end lost 8 bases, and 10 bases lay between the germline ends. This CDR3 comprises 11 residues. Here immunoSEQ multiplex PCR was the method, and the copy in TCRdb shows in-frame clones only, minus some. In the table there are approximately 45,000 clones, around 94% of which are singletons. Peripheral blood came from all dose cohorts at three timepoints. The sequence was collected from an adult with an advanced solid tumor such as melanoma, head and neck, liver or kidney cancer. The material was CD4+ or CD8+ T cells sorted from blood, obtained in a trial of the OX40 agonist ivuxolimab. The V and J genes are TRBV19 and TRBJ1-1; perhaps TRBD1 as D (5 bases). The CDR3 sequence: CASSRGTEAFF. DNA of the CDR3: TGTGCCAGTAGCCGGGGGACGGAAGCTTTCTTT.